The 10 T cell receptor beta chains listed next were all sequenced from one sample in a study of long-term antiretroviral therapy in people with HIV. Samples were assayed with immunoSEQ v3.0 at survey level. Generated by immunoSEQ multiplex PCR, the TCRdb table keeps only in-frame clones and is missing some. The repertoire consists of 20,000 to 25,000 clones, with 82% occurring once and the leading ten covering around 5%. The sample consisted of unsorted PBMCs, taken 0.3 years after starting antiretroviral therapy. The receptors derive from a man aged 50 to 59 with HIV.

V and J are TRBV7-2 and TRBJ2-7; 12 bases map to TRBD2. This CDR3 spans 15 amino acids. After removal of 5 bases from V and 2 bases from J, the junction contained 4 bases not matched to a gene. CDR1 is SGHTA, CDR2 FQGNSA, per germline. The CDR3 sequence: CASSPGLAGTYEQYF. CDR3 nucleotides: TGTGCCAGCAGCCCAGGACTAGCGGGGACCTACGAGCAGTACTTC. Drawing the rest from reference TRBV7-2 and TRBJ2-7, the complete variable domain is GAGVSQSPSNKVTEKGKDVELRCDPISGHTALYWYRQSLGQGLEFLIYFQGNSAPDKSGLPSDRFSAERTGGSVSTLTIQRTQQEDSAVYLCASSPGLAGTYEQYFGPGTRLTVT.

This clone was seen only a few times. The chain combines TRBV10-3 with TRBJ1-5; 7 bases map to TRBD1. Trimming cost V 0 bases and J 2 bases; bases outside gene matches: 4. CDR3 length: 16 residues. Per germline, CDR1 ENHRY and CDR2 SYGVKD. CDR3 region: CAISESGGQRNQPQHF. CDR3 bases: TGTGCCATCAGTGAGTCGGGGGGACAGCGCAATCAGCCCCAGCATTTT.

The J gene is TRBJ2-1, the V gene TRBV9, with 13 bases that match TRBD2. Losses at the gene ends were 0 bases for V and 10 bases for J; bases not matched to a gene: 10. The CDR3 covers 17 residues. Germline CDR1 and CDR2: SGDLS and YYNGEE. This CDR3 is CASSVGGLAGLEWEQFF. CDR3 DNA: TGTGCCAGCAGCGTAGGGGGACTAGCGGGACTGGAATGGGAGCAGTTCTTC.

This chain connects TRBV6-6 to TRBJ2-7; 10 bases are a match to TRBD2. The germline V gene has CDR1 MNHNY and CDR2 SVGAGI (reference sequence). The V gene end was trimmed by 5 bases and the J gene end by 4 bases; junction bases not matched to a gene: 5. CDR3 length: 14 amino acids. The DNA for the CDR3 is TGTGCCAGCAGTCTGGCTAGCGGGGGTTACGAGCAGTACTTC. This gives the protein CASSLASGGYEQYF.

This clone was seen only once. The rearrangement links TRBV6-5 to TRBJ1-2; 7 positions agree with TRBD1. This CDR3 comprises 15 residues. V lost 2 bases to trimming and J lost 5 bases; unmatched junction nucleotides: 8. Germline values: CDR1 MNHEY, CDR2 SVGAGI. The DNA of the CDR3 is TGTGCCAGCAGTTACGATTGGGACAGCCCTTATGGCTACACCTTC. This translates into CASSYDWDSPYGYTF.

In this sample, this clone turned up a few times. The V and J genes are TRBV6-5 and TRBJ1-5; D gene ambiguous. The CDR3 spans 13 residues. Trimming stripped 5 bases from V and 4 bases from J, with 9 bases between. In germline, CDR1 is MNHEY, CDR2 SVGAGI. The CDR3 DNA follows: TGTGCCAGCAGTGTCACGATGAATCAGCCCCAGCATTTT. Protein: CASSVTMNQPQHF.

CDR3 loop: CASQRQGDEKLFF. For the CDR3, the DNA is TGTGCCAGCCAACGACAGGGAGATGAAAAACTGTTTTTT. The chain carries TRBV6-5 and TRBJ1-4, with 7 positions matching TRBD1. The CDR3 covers 13 residues. J was trimmed by 6 bases and V by 8 bases; bases with no gene match: 6. Looked up from germline, CDR1 is MNHEY and CDR2 is SVGAGI.

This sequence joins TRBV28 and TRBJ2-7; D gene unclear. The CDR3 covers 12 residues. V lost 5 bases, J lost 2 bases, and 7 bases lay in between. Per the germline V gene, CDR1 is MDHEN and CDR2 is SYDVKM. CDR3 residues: CASSPWTYEQYF. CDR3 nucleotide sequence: TGTGCCAGCAGTCCCTGGACCTACGAGCAGTACTTC.

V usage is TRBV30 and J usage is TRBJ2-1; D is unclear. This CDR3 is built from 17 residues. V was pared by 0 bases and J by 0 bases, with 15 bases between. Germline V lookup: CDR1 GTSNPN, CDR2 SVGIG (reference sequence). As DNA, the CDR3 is TGTGCCTGGAGTGTACAATCCGGGTCCGTCTCCTACAATGAGCAGTTCTTC. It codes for CAWSVQSGSVSYNEQFF.

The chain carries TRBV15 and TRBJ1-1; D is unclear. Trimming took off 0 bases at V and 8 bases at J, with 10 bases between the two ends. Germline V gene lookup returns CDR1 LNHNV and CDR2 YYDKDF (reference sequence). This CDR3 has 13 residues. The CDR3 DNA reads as TGTGCCACCAGCAGAGATTTTCACGGAGAAGCTTTCTTT. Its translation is CATSRDFHGEAFF. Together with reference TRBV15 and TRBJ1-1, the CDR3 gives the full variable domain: DAMVIQNPRYQVTQFGKPVTLSCSQTLNHNVMYWYQQKSSQAPKLLFHYYDKDFNNEADTPDNFQSRRPNTSFCFLDIRSPGLGDTAMYLCATSRDFHGEAFFGQGTRLTVV.